The rows below give T cell receptor beta chains drawn from one sample of a study of siplizumab effects on memory and regulatory T cells. Only in-frame clones appear in the TCRdb table, and some are missing; sequencing was by immunoSEQ multiplex PCR. The repertoire consists of more than 95,000 clones, with about 94% occurring once and the leading ten covering approximately 0.58%. The sequencing sample was made of Tregs sorted from blood. The receptors were gathered from a human donor in good health. Each CDR3 is given with its conserved first and last residue. D genes are given only for firm matches. Some rows have no size entry. The others give once, few or many, or a class for an expanded clone.

V gene: TRBV30; clone size: .; J gene: TRBJ1-2; D gene: .; CDR3 length: 13; CDR3 protein: CAWSASLDYGYTF; CDR3 DNA: TGTGCCTGGAGTGCCTCTTTGGACTATGGCTACACCTTC
V gene: TRBV11-3; clone size: once; J gene: TRBJ2-1; D gene: .; CDR3 length: 14; CDR3 protein: CASSLAGLNTETFF; CDR3 DNA: TGTGCCAGCAGCTTAGCGGGACTCAACACCGAGACGTTCTTC
V gene: TRBV9; clone size: .; J gene: TRBJ1-6; D gene: .; CDR3 length: 14; CDR3 protein: CASSVLQGPSPLHF; CDR3 DNA: TGTGCCAGCAGCGTACTGCAAGGGCCCTCACCCCTCCACTTT
V gene: TRBV7-7; clone size: .; J gene: TRBJ2-3; D gene: .; CDR3 length: 13; CDR3 protein: CASSLDSTDTQYF; CDR3 DNA: TGTGCTAGCAGCTTAGATAGCACAGATACGCAGTATTTT
V gene: TRBV5-1; clone size: .; J gene: TRBJ2-1; D gene: .; CDR3 length: 16; CDR3 protein: CASSLASRGSYNEQFF; CDR3 DNA: TGCGCCAGCAGCTTGGCCTCGAGGGGATCCTACAATGAGCAGTTCTTC
V gene: TRBV19; clone size: once; J gene: TRBJ2-2; D gene: .; CDR3 length: 14; CDR3 protein: CASSTRGLTGELFF; CDR3 DNA: TGTGCCAGTAGTACCCGGGGCCTTACCGGGGAGCTGTTTTTT
V gene: TRBV5-4; clone size: .; J gene: TRBJ2-7; D gene: .; CDR3 length: 15; CDR3 protein: CASSLAGGLGYEQYF; CDR3 DNA: TGTGCCAGCAGCTTGGCCGGCGGCTTAGGATACGAGCAGTACTTC
V gene: TRBV29-1; clone size: .; J gene: TRBJ2-5; D gene: TRBD2; CDR3 length: 12; CDR3 protein: CSVGLAEETQYF; CDR3 DNA: TGCAGCGTTGGGCTAGCGGAAGAGACCCAGTACTTC
V gene: TRBV6-1; clone size: .; J gene: TRBJ1-2; D gene: .; CDR3 length: 14; CDR3 protein: CASSEIVTAYGYTF; CDR3 DNA: TGTGCCAGCAGTGAAATAGTGACAGCCTATGGCTACACCTTC
V gene: TRBV27; clone size: .; J gene: TRBJ1-1; D gene: TRBD1; CDR3 length: 15; CDR3 protein: CASSTGGWGLTEAFF; CDR3 DNA: TGTGCCAGTTCGACAGGGGGCTGGGGACTCACTGAAGCTTTCTTT
V gene: TRBV9; clone size: .; J gene: TRBJ1-1; D gene: .; CDR3 length: 14; CDR3 protein: CASSVDRVGTEAFF; CDR3 DNA: TGTGCCAGCAGCGTAGATAGGGTTGGGACTGAAGCTTTCTTT
V gene: TRBV18; clone size: .; J gene: TRBJ2-3; D gene: .; CDR3 length: 17; CDR3 protein: CASSPPGRVGGTDTQYF; CDR3 DNA: TGTGCCAGCTCACCACCGGGCAGGGTAGGCGGCACAGATACGCAGTATTTT
V gene: TRBV11-3; clone size: .; J gene: TRBJ2-1; D gene: TRBD2; CDR3 length: 16; CDR3 protein: CASSPGGLAGEYEQFF; CDR3 DNA: TGTGCCAGCAGTCCTGGGGGACTAGCGGGAGAGTATGAGCAGTTCTTC
V gene: TRBV5-6; clone size: .; J gene: TRBJ1-5; D gene: .; CDR3 length: 14; CDR3 protein: CASSFRDFNQPQHF; CDR3 DNA: TGTGCCAGCAGCTTCAGGGATTTCAATCAGCCCCAGCATTTT
V gene: TRBV6-5; clone size: .; J gene: TRBJ1-2; D gene: .; CDR3 length: 12; CDR3 protein: CASMTQGYGYTF; CDR3 DNA: TGTGCCAGCATGACCCAGGGCTATGGCTACACCTTC
V gene: TRBV29-1; clone size: .; J gene: TRBJ2-3; D gene: .; CDR3 length: 16; CDR3 protein: CSVESTGQSGTDTQYF; CDR3 DNA: TGCAGCGTTGAATCCACCGGACAAAGCGGGACAGATACGCAGTATTTT
V gene: TRBV4-3; clone size: .; J gene: TRBJ2-7; D gene: TRBD1; CDR3 length: 16; CDR3 protein: CASSQSPGQGAYEQYF; CDR3 DNA: TGCGCCAGCAGCCAATCACCAGGACAGGGGGCCTACGAGCAGTACTTC
V gene: TRBV30; clone size: .; J gene: TRBJ1-5; D gene: .; CDR3 length: 13; CDR3 protein: CAWSVQGNQPQHF; CDR3 DNA: TGTGCCTGGAGTGTACAGGGTAATCAGCCCCAGCATTTT
V gene: TRBV5-1; clone size: .; J gene: TRBJ2-7; D gene: .; CDR3 length: 16; CDR3 protein: CASSLARGTFSYEQYF; CDR3 DNA: TGCGCCAGCAGCTTGGCGCGCGGAACCTTCTCCTACGAGCAGTACTTC
V gene: TRBV5-1; clone size: .; J gene: TRBJ2-7; D gene: TRBD2; CDR3 length: 15; CDR3 protein: CASRRHSGGDYEQYF; CDR3 DNA: TGCGCCAGCAGGCGGCACAGCGGGGGGGACTACGAGCAGTACTTC
V gene: TRBV18; clone size: .; J gene: TRBJ2-5; D gene: .; CDR3 length: 15; CDR3 protein: CASSPPGAGQETQYF; CDR3 DNA: TGTGCCAGCTCACCACCGGGGGCGGGCCAAGAGACCCAGTACTTC
V gene: TRBV6-1; clone size: .; J gene: TRBJ2-5; D gene: .; CDR3 length: 13; CDR3 protein: CASSDRGGETQYF; CDR3 DNA: TGTGCCAGCAGTGATCGGGGTGGAGAGACCCAGTACTTC
V gene: TRBV6-5; clone size: .; J gene: TRBJ1-1; D gene: .; CDR3 length: 14; CDR3 protein: CASSYGQRNTEAFF; CDR3 DNA: TGTGCCAGCAGTTACGGACAGAGAAACACTGAAGCTTTCTTT
V gene: TRBV16; clone size: few; J gene: TRBJ1-2; D gene: .; CDR3 length: 15; CDR3 protein: CASSQRASPDYGYTF; CDR3 DNA: TGTGCCAGCAGCCAAAGGGCGTCCCCGGACTATGGCTACACCTTC
V gene: TRBV30; clone size: once; J gene: TRBJ1-4; D gene: .; CDR3 length: 13; CDR3 protein: CAWSATTNEKLFF; CDR3 DNA: TGTGCCTGGAGTGCCACCACTAATGAAAAACTGTTTTTT
V gene: TRBV5-1; clone size: .; J gene: TRBJ1-2; D gene: .; CDR3 length: 12; CDR3 protein: CASRDSSYGYTF; CDR3 DNA: TGCGCCAGCAGGGACAGCTCCTATGGCTACACCTTC
V gene: TRBV6-1; clone size: .; J gene: TRBJ2-7; D gene: .; CDR3 length: 13; CDR3 protein: CASSEAPFYEQYF; CDR3 DNA: TGTGCCAGCAGTGAAGCCCCTTTCTACGAGCAGTACTTC
V gene: TRBV11-2; clone size: .; J gene: TRBJ1-1; D gene: TRBD1; CDR3 length: 12; CDR3 protein: CASRMDRGTAFF; CDR3 DNA: TGTGCCAGCCGAATGGACAGGGGTACGGCTTTCTTT
V gene: TRBV19; clone size: .; J gene: TRBJ1-2; D gene: .; CDR3 length: 12; CDR3 protein: CASSPQGYGYTF; CDR3 DNA: TGTGCCAGTAGTCCCCAGGGCTATGGCTACACCTTC
V gene: TRBV30; clone size: .; J gene: TRBJ1-2; D gene: .; CDR3 length: 13; CDR3 protein: CAWSVTTVYGYTF; CDR3 DNA: TGTGCCTGGAGCGTAACGACAGTCTATGGCTACACCTTC
V gene: TRBV6-1; clone size: .; J gene: TRBJ2-3; D gene: .; CDR3 length: 12; CDR3 protein: CASSVSAYTQYF; CDR3 DNA: TGTGCCAGCAGTGTTAGCGCGTATACGCAGTATTTT
V gene: TRBV30; clone size: .; J gene: TRBJ2-3; D gene: TRBD2; CDR3 length: 16; CDR3 protein: CAWTTGTSGSTDTQYF; CDR3 DNA: TGTGCCTGGACCACCGGGACTAGCGGGAGCACAGATACGCAGTATTTT
V gene: TRBV4-1; clone size: .; J gene: TRBJ2-3; D gene: TRBD1; CDR3 length: 13; CDR3 protein: CASSQTSDRFQYF; CDR3 DNA: TGCGCCAGCAGCCAAACCTCGGACAGGTTTCAGTATTTT
V gene: TRBV7-9; clone size: .; J gene: TRBJ2-2; D gene: .; CDR3 length: 16; CDR3 protein: CASSFRIPLGAGELFF; CDR3 DNA: TGTGCCAGCAGCTTTAGAATACCTCTAGGCGCCGGGGAGCTGTTTTTT
V gene: TRBV5-1; clone size: .; J gene: TRBJ2-3; D gene: .; CDR3 length: 15; CDR3 protein: CASSFRGPSTDTQYF; CDR3 DNA: TGCGCCAGCAGCTTCAGGGGACCTAGCACAGATACGCAGTATTTT
V gene: TRBV7-9; clone size: .; J gene: TRBJ2-3; D gene: .; CDR3 length: 12; CDR3 protein: CASSRDTDTQYF; CDR3 DNA: TGTGCCAGCAGCCGGGACACAGATACGCAGTATTTT
V gene: TRBV27; clone size: .; J gene: TRBJ1-2; D gene: TRBD1; CDR3 length: 15; CDR3 protein: CASSPYQTGIYGYTF; CDR3 DNA: TGTGCCAGCAGTCCATACCAGACAGGGATCTATGGCTACACCTTC
V gene: TRBV4-1; clone size: .; J gene: TRBJ1-2; D gene: .; CDR3 length: 17; CDR3 protein: CASSQDRNPKTNYGYTF; CDR3 DNA: TGCGCCAGCAGCCAAGACAGAAACCCAAAGACTAACTATGGCTACACCTTC
V gene: TRBV6-5; clone size: .; J gene: TRBJ1-2; D gene: .; CDR3 length: 16; CDR3 protein: CASRYRPDRPRNGYTF; CDR3 DNA: TGTGCCAGCAGGTACCGCCCTGACAGGCCCCGTAATGGCTACACCTTC
V gene: TRBV27; clone size: .; J gene: TRBJ2-7; D gene: .; CDR3 length: 15; CDR3 protein: CASSLSGTPRSEQYF; CDR3 DNA: TGTGCCAGCAGTTTATCGGGGACTCCGAGGAGCGAGCAGTACTTC